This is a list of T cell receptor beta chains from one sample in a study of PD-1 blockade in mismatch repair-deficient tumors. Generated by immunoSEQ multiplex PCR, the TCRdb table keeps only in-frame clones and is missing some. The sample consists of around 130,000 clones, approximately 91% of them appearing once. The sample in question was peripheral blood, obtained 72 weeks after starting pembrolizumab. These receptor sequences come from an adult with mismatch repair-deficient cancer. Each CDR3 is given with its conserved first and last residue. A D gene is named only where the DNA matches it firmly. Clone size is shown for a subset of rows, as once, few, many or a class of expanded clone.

cdr3_aa: CASSRTKGEKLFF; cdr3_nt: TGTGCCAGCAGTCGAACTAAAGGGGAAAAACTGTTTTTT; d_call: .; clone_size: .; v_call: TRBV6-6; j_call: TRBJ1-4
cdr3_aa: CASSLGIAGGPRYEQYF; cdr3_nt: TGTGCCAGCAGCTTGGGGATAGCGGGAGGGCCAAGATACGAGCAGTACTTC; d_call: TRBD2; clone_size: .; v_call: TRBV5-6; j_call: TRBJ2-7
cdr3_aa: CASSRLADPYNEQFF; cdr3_nt: TGTGCCAGCAGTCGACTAGCGGACCCCTACAATGAGCAGTTCTTC; d_call: TRBD2; clone_size: once; v_call: TRBV27; j_call: TRBJ2-1
cdr3_aa: CASTGQERLYGYTF; cdr3_nt: TGTGCCAGCACCGGACAAGAAAGACTGTACGGCTACACCTTC; d_call: .; clone_size: once; v_call: TRBV11-2; j_call: TRBJ1-2
cdr3_aa: CASNGGASYNEQFF; cdr3_nt: TGTGCCAGCAATGGGGGCGCGTCCTACAATGAGCAGTTCTTC; d_call: .; clone_size: .; v_call: TRBV9; j_call: TRBJ2-1
cdr3_aa: CASSILLSDRGLNTEAFF; cdr3_nt: TGTGCCAGTAGTATTTTGCTCTCCGACAGGGGACTGAACACTGAAGCTTTCTTT; d_call: TRBD1; clone_size: .; v_call: TRBV19; j_call: TRBJ1-1
cdr3_aa: CASSQEPAIGETQYF; cdr3_nt: TGCGCCAGCAGCCAAGAACCAGCAATCGGTGAGACCCAGTACTTC; d_call: .; clone_size: .; v_call: TRBV4-1; j_call: TRBJ2-5
cdr3_aa: CASSQMSKNTEAFF; cdr3_nt: TGCGCCAGCAGCCAAATGAGCAAGAACACTGAAGCTTTCTTT; d_call: .; clone_size: .; v_call: TRBV4-1; j_call: TRBJ1-1
cdr3_aa: CASSQKLAGETQYF; cdr3_nt: TGTGCCAGCAGCCAGAAACTAGCGGGAGAGACCCAGTACTTC; d_call: TRBD2; clone_size: .; v_call: TRBV14; j_call: TRBJ2-5
cdr3_aa: CASSLGPGAGNWETQYF; cdr3_nt: TGTGCCAGCAGTTTAGGGCCCGGGGCAGGCAACTGGGAGACCCAGTACTTC; d_call: .; clone_size: .; v_call: TRBV27; j_call: TRBJ2-5
cdr3_aa: CASSETGLRTDTQYF; cdr3_nt: TGTGCCAGCAGCGAGACAGGGCTGCGCACAGATACGCAGTATTTT; d_call: TRBD1; clone_size: .; v_call: TRBV9; j_call: TRBJ2-3
cdr3_aa: CASSMEGPSVTQYF; cdr3_nt: TGTGCCAGTAGTATGGAAGGCCCTTCCGTGACCCAGTACTTC; d_call: .; clone_size: .; v_call: TRBV19; j_call: TRBJ2-5
cdr3_aa: CASSLWAGLDQETQYF; cdr3_nt: TGTGCCAGCAGCTTGTGGGCGGGGTTGGACCAAGAGACCCAGTACTTC; d_call: .; clone_size: .; v_call: TRBV5-6; j_call: TRBJ2-5
cdr3_aa: CASSLSTGSSYNEQFF; cdr3_nt: TGTGCCAGCTCACTCTCCACGGGGTCCTCCTACAATGAGCAGTTCTTC; d_call: .; clone_size: .; v_call: TRBV18; j_call: TRBJ2-1
cdr3_aa: CASSQDRSPLYQETQYF; cdr3_nt: TGCGCCAGCAGCCAAGATAGATCTCCACTGTACCAAGAGACCCAGTACTTC; d_call: .; clone_size: .; v_call: TRBV4-3; j_call: TRBJ2-5
cdr3_aa: CASSIVAKDEQFF; cdr3_nt: TGTGCCAGTAGTATTGTAGCGAAGGATGAGCAGTTCTTC; d_call: .; clone_size: .; v_call: TRBV19; j_call: TRBJ2-1
cdr3_aa: CASRLDLSSGNTIYF; cdr3_nt: TGCGCCAGCAGACTAGACTTGAGCTCTGGAAACACCATATATTTT; d_call: .; clone_size: .; v_call: TRBV5-1; j_call: TRBJ1-3
cdr3_aa: CASRELAGGGDEQFF; cdr3_nt: TGTGCCAGCAGGGAACTAGCGGGAGGGGGCGATGAGCAGTTCTTC; d_call: TRBD2; clone_size: .; v_call: TRBV2; j_call: TRBJ2-1
cdr3_aa: CASSLGGRSTDTQYF; cdr3_nt: TGTGCCAGCAGTTTAGGCGGGAGGAGTACAGATACGCAGTATTTT; d_call: TRBD2; clone_size: .; v_call: TRBV28; j_call: TRBJ2-3